A selection of T cell receptor beta chains follows, all from one sample in a study of blood T cell repertoires in COVID-19. Clones were sequenced by immunoSEQ multiplex PCR, and TCRdb holds only the in-frame ones, with some missing. The sample holds more than 60,000 clones; around 85% are singletons and the top ten take about a sixth. Sequenced material: peripheral blood. The receptors stem from a human donor in a cohort sampled during active COVID-19. Each CDR3 is given with its conserved first and last residue. The order of the fields is CDR3 protein, CDR3 DNA, D gene, clone size, J gene, V gene. D genes are given only for firm matches. Clone size is not always given. Where it is, it says once, few, many or a class for expanded clones.

CASSFARAYYGYTF	TGTGCCAGCAGTTTTGCCAGGGCCTACTATGGCTACACCTTC	NA	NA	TRBJ1-2	TRBV6-2/TRBV6-3
CAISGGTGNTEAFF	TGTGCCATCAGTGGCGGGACAGGGAACACTGAAGCTTTCTTT	TRBD1	NA	TRBJ1-1	TRBV10-3
CASSLASGDLTGNTIYF	TGTGCCAGCAGCTTAGCGTCCGGAGACCTGACTGGAAACACCATATATTTT	NA	NA	TRBJ1-3	TRBV11-2
CASSLGLGRPATNEKLFF	TGCGCCAGCAGCTTGGGGTTGGGCAGACCTGCAACTAATGAAAAACTGTTTTTT	NA	NA	TRBJ1-4	TRBV5-1
CASSRMTGDTQYF	TGTGCCAGCAGCCGCATGACAGGAGATACGCAGTATTTT	NA	NA	TRBJ2-3	TRBV12-3/TRBV12-4
CASSRRGGTGGYEQYF	TGTGCCAGCAGCCGAAGGGGCGGGACAGGGGGCTACGAGCAGTACTTC	TRBD1	NA	TRBJ2-7	TRBV27
CASSQGTGGPDTQYF	TGCGCCAGCAGCCAAGGGACAGGGGGCCCAGATACGCAGTATTTT	TRBD1	NA	TRBJ2-3	TRBV4-3
CASSSHRNTEAFF	TGTGCCAGCAGCTCTCACAGGAACACTGAAGCTTTCTTT	NA	NA	TRBJ1-1	TRBV6-6
CASSLQGGDTQYF	TGCGCCAGCAGCCTCCAGGGCGGAGATACGCAGTATTTT	NA	NA	TRBJ2-3	TRBV4-3
CASSPQGQGRDYEQYF	TGTGCCAGCTCACCCCAGGGACAGGGGAGAGACTACGAGCAGTACTTC	TRBD1	NA	TRBJ2-7	TRBV18
CASSESRGAQYEQYF	TGTGCCAGCAGTGAGAGTCGGGGGGCCCAATACGAGCAGTACTTC	NA	NA	TRBJ2-7	TRBV6-4
CASSFTPLAGVSYNEQFF	TGTGCCAGCAGCTTCACCCCCCTCGCGGGGGTCTCCTACAATGAGCAGTTCTTC	TRBD2	NA	TRBJ2-1	TRBV7-2
CASSYSASGGYEQYF	TGTGCCAGCAGTTACTCGGCTAGCGGGGGGTACGAGCAGTACTTC	TRBD2	NA	TRBJ2-7	TRBV6-6
CASSSAGTSGGETQYF	TGCGCCAGCAGCTCCGCCGGGACTAGCGGGGGAGAGACCCAGTACTTC	TRBD2	NA	TRBJ2-5	TRBV5-1
CASSPRQGDEAFF	TGTGCCAGCTCACCCCGACAGGGCGATGAAGCTTTCTTT	TRBD1	NA	TRBJ1-1	TRBV18
CASSESGPSGANVLTF	TGTGCCAGCAGTGAAAGTGGCCCCTCTGGGGCCAACGTCCTGACTTTC	NA	NA	TRBJ2-6	TRBV2
CSVGQGNGNTIYF	TGCAGCGTGGGACAGGGGAACGGAAACACCATATATTTT	TRBD1	once	TRBJ1-3	TRBV29-1
CASSDQGRNEQFF	TGTGCCAGCAGTGACCAGGGCCGAAATGAGCAGTTCTTC	NA	NA	TRBJ2-1	TRBV25-1
CASSPRGVQETQYF	TGTGCCAGCAGTCCCCGGGGGGTCCAAGAGACCCAGTACTTC	TRBD2	NA	TRBJ2-5	TRBV6-5
CASSADTKETQYF	TGTGCCAGCAGCGCGGACACGAAAGAGACCCAGTACTTC	NA	NA	TRBJ2-5	TRBV5-4
CAIKPGLAMQETQYF	TGTGCCATCAAACCGGGACTAGCGATGCAAGAGACCCAGTACTTC	TRBD2	NA	TRBJ2-5	TRBV10-3
CASSPILAGASLSSTDTQYF	TGTGCCAGCAGCCCAATCCTAGCGGGGGCGAGTTTATCGAGCACAGATACGCAGTATTTT	TRBD2	NA	TRBJ2-3	TRBV7-8
CASSFDRVYGYTF	TGTGCCAGCAGTTTCGACCGGGTATATGGCTACACCTTC	NA	few	TRBJ1-2	TRBV12-3/TRBV12-4
CASSPLGGLYNEQFF	TGTGCCAGCAGCCCCCTGGGGGGGCTCTACAATGAGCAGTTCTTC	NA	once	TRBJ2-1	TRBV11-2
CASRRTGGYTGELFF	TGTGCCAGCAGACGGACAGGGGGCTATACCGGGGAGCTGTTTTTT	TRBD1	NA	TRBJ2-2	TRBV11-2
CASSELAGNTDTQYF	TGTGCCAGCAGTGAGCTAGCGGGGAACACAGATACGCAGTATTTT	TRBD2	few	TRBJ2-3	TRBV6-4
CSVAGASGNTIYF	TGCAGCGTTGCTGGGGCCTCTGGAAACACCATATATTTT	NA	once	TRBJ1-3	TRBV29-1
CASSSGRGSGLLYNEQFF	TGCGCCAGCAGCTCCGGGAGGGGGTCAGGGCTTTTGTACAATGAGCAGTTCTTC	TRBD2	NA	TRBJ2-1	TRBV5-1
CASSQQKDRGEKLFF	TGCGCCAGCAGCCAGCAGAAGGACAGGGGTGAAAAACTGTTTTTT	TRBD1	NA	TRBJ1-4	TRBV4-3
CASSPTTGLNTEAFF	TGTGCCAGCAGCCCGACTACAGGGTTGAACACTGAAGCTTTCTTT	NA	NA	TRBJ1-1	TRBV3-1/TRBV3-2
CASSHPPNTGELFF	TGCGCCAGCAGTCATCCCCCGAACACCGGGGAGCTGTTTTTT	NA	NA	TRBJ2-2	TRBV10-1
CASNRGTPNEQFF	TGTGCCAGCAACCGAGGGACTCCCAATGAGCAGTTCTTC	NA	NA	TRBJ2-1	TRBV6-5
CATSRVEFNQPQHF	TGTGCCACCAGCAGAGTCGAGTTCAATCAGCCCCAGCATTTT	NA	NA	TRBJ1-5	TRBV15
CASRTPGRGRTEAFF	TGCGCCAGCAGGACACCAGGCAGGGGTCGGACTGAAGCTTTCTTT	NA	NA	TRBJ1-1	TRBV4-1
CASSQDMAGALNYGYTF	TGCGCCAGCAGCCAAGATATGGCAGGGGCCTTAAACTATGGCTACACCTTC	NA	NA	TRBJ1-2	TRBV4-3
CAISTSGPSYEQYF	TGTGCCATCTCAACTAGCGGGCCCTCCTACGAGCAGTACTTC	TRBD2	NA	TRBJ2-7	TRBV7-2
CASSQTGATKQYF	TGTGCCAGCAGCCAAACAGGGGCTACGAAGCAGTACTTC	TRBD1	NA	TRBJ2-7	TRBV14
CASSPEAGVYNEQFF	TGTGCCAGCAGCCCCGAAGCGGGGGTTTACAATGAGCAGTTCTTC	TRBD2	many	TRBJ2-1	TRBV7-2
CASSAVPVGADEQFF	TGTGCCAGCAGCGCCGTTCCCGTTGGAGCGGATGAGCAGTTCTTC	NA	NA	TRBJ2-1	TRBV9
CASSLGQDRGFKFF	TGTGCCAGCAGCTTAGGCCAAGACAGGGGCTTCAAGTTCTTC	TRBD1	NA	TRBJ2-1	TRBV7-9
CASSLGQSQETQYF	TGCGCCAGCAGCCTAGGACAGTCCCAAGAGACCCAGTACTTC	NA	NA	TRBJ2-5	TRBV5-1
CATSDSGQGAEKLFF	TGTGCCACCAGTGATTCGGGACAGGGGGCAGAAAAACTGTTTTTT	TRBD1	NA	TRBJ1-4	TRBV24-1
CASSLGVSYGYTF	TGTGCCAGCAGCTTGGGAGTTTCCTATGGCTACACCTTC	NA	NA	TRBJ1-2	TRBV5-4
CASSADGRAQFF	TGTGCCAGCAGCGCGGACGGGAGGGCGCAGTTCTTC	TRBD2	NA	TRBJ2-1	TRBV7-6
CATTSSSGGVGDTQYF	TGTGCCACCACCTCCTCTAGCGGGGGGGTGGGGGATACGCAGTATTTT	TRBD2	NA	TRBJ2-3	TRBV19
CASSLGTQNTEAFF	TGTGCCAGCAGCTTAGGGACTCAGAACACTGAAGCTTTCTTT	NA	NA	TRBJ1-1	TRBV7-9
CASSSGSRTGVSPLHF	TGTGCCAGCAGCTCGGGCTCTCGGACAGGGGTCTCACCCCTCCACTTT	TRBD1	few	TRBJ1-6	TRBV5-8
CASSLTVMNTEAFF	TGTGCCAGCAGCTTGACAGTCATGAACACTGAAGCTTTCTTT	NA	few	TRBJ1-1	TRBV5-5
CASSLDLASNNSPLHF	TGCGCCAGCAGCCTCGATTTGGCCTCAAATAATTCACCCCTCCACTTT	NA	NA	TRBJ1-6	TRBV4-3
CASSQTGGAFDEQFF	TGCGCCAGCAGCCAGACAGGGGGCGCTTTTGATGAGCAGTTCTTC	TRBD1	NA	TRBJ2-1	TRBV4-3
CASSQAGTGGNGELFF	TGTGCCAGCAGCCAAGCCGGGACAGGGGGGAACGGGGAGCTGTTTTTT	TRBD1	NA	TRBJ2-2	TRBV3-1/TRBV3-2